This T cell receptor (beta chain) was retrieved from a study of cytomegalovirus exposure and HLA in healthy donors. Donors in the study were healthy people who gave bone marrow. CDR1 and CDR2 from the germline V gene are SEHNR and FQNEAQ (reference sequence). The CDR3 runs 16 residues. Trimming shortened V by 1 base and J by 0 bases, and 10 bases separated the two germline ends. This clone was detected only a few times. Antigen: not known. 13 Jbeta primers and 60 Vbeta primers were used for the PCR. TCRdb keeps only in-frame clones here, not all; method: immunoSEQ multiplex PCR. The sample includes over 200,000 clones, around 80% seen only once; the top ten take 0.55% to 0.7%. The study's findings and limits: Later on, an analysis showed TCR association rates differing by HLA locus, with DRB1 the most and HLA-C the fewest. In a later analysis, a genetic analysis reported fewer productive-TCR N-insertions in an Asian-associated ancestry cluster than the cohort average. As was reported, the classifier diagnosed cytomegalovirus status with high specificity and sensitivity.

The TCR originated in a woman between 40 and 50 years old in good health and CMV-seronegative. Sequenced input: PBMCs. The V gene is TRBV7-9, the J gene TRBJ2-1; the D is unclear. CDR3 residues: CASSLVAGSSYNEQFF. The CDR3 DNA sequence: TGTGCCAGCAGCTTAGTGGCAGGAAGCTCCTACAATGAGCAGTTCTTC.